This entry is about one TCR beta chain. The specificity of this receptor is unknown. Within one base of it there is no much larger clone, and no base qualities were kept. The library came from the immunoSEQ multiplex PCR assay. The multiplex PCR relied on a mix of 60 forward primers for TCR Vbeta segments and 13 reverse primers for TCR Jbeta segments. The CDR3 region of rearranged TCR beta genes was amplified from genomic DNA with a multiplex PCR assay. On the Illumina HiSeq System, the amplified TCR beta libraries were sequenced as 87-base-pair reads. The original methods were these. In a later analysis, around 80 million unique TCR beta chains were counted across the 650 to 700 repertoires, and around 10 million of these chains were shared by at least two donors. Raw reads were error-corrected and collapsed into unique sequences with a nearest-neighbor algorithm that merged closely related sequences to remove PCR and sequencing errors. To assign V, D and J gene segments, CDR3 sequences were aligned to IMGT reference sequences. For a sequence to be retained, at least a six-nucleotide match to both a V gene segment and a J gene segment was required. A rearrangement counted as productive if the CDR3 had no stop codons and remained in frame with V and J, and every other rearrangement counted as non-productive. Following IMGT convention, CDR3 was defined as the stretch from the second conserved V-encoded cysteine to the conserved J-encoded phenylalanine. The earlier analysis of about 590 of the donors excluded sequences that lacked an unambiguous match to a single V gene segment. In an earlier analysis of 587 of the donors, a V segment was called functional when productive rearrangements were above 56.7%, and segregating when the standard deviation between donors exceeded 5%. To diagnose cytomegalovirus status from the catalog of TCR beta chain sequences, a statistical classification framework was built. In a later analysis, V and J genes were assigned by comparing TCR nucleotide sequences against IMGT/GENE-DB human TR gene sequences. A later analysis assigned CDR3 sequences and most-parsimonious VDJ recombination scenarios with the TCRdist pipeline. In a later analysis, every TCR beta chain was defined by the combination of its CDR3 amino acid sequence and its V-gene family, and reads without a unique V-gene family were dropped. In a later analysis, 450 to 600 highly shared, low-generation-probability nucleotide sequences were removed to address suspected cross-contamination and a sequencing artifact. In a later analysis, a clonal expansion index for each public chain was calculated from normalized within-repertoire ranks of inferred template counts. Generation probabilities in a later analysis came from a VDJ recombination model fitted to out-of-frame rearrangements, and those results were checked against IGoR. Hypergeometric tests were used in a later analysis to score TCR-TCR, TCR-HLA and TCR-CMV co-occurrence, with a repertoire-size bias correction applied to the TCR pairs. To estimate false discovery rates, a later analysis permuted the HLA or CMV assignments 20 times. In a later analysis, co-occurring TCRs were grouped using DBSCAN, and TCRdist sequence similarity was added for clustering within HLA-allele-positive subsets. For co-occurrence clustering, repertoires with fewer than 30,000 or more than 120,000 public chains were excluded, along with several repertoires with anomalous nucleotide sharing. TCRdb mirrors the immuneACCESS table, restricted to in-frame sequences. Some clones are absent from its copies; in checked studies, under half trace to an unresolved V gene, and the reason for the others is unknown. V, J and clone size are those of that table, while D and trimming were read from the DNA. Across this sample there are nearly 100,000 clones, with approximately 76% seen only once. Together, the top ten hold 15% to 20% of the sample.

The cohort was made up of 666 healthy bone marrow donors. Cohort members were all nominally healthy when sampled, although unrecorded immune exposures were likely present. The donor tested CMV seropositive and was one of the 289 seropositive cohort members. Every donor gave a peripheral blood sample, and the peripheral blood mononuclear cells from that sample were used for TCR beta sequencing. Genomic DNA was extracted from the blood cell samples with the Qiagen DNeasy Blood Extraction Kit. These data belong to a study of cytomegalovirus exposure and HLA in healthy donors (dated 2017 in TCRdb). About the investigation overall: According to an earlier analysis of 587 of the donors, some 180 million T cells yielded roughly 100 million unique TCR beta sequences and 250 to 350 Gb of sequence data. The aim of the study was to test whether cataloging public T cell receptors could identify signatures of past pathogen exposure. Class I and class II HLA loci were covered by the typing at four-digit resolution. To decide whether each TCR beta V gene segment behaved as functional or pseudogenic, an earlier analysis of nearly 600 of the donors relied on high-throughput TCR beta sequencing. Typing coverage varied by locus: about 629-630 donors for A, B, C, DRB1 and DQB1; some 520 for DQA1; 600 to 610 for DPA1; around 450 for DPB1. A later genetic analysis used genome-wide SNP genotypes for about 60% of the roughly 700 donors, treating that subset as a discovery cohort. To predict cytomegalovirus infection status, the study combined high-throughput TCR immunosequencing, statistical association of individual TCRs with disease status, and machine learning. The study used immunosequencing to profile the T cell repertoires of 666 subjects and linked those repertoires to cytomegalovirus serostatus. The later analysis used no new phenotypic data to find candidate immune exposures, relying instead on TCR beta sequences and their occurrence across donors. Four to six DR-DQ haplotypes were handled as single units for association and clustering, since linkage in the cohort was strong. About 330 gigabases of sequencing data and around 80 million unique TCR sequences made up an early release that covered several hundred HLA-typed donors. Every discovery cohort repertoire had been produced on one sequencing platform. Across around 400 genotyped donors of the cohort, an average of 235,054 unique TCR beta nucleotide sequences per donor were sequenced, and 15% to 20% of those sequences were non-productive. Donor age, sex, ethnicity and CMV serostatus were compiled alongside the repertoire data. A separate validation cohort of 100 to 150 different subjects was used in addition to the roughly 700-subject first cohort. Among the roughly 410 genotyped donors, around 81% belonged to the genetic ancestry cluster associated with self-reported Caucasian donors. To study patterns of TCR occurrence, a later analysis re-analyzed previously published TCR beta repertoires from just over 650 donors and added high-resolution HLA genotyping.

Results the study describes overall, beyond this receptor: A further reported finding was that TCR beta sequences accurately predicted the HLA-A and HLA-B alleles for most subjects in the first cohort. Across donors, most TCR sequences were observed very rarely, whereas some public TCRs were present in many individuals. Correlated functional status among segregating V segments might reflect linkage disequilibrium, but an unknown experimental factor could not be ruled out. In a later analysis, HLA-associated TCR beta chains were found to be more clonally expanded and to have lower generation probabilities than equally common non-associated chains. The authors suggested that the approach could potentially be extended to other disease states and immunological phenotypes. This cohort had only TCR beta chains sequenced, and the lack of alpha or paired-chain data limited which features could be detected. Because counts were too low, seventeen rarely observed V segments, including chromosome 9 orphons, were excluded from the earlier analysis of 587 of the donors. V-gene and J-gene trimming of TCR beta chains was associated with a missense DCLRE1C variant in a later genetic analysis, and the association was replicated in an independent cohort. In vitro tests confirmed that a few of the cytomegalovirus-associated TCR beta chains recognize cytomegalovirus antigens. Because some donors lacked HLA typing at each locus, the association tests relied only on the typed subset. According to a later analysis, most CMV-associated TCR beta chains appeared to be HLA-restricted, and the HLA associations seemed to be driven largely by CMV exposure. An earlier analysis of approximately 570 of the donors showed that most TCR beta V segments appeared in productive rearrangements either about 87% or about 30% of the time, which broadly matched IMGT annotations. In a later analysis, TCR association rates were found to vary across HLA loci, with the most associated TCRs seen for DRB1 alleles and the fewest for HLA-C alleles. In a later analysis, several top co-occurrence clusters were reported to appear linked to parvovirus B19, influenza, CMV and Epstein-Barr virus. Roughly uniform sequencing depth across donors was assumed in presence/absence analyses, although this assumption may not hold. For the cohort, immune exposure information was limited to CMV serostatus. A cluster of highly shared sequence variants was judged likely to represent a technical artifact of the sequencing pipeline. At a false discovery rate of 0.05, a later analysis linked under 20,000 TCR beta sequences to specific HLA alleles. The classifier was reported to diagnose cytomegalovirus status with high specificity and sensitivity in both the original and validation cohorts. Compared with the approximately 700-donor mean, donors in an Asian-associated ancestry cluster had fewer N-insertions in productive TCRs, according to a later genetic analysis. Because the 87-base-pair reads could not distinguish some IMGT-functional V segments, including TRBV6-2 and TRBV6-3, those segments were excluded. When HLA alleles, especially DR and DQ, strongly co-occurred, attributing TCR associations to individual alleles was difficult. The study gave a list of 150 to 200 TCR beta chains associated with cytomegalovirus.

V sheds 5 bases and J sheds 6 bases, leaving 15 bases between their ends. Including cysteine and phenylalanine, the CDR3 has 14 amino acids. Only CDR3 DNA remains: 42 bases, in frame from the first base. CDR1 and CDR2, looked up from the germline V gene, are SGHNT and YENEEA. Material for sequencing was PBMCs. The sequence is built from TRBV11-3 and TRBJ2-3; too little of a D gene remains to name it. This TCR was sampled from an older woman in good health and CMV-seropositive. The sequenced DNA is TGTGCCAGCAGCCTCCGTTTTAGTACGGATACGCAGTATTTT. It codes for CASSLRFSTDTQYF. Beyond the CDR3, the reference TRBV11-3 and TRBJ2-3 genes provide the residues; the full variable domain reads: EAGVVQSPRYKIIEKKQPVAFWCNPISGHNTLYWYLQNLGQGPELLIRYENEEAVDDSQLPKDRFSAERLKGVDSTLKIQPAELGDSAVYLCASSLRFSTDTQYFGPGTRLTVL.